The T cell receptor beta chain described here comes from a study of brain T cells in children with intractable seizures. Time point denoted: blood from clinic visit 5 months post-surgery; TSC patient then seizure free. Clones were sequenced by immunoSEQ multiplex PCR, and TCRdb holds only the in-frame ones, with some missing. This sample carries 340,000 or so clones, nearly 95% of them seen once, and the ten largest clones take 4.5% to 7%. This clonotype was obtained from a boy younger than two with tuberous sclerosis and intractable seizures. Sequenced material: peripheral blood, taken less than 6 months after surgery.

CDR3 coding DNA: TGTGCCAGCAGAACTAGCGGGGGGACTAGCACAGATACGCAGTATTTT. It translates to CASRTSGGTSTDTQYF. The J gene is TRBJ2-3, the V gene TRBV7-2; TRBD2 aligns across 12 bases. Trimming removed 6 bases from V and 0 bases from J; junction bases left unmatched: 4. Germline CDR1 is SGHTA and CDR2 is FQGNSA. This CDR3 has 16 residues. Variable domain in full (rest from reference TRBV7-2 and TRBJ2-3): GAGVSQSPSNKVTEKGKDVELRCDPISGHTALYWYRQSLGQGLEFLIYFQGNSAPDKSGLPSDRFSAERTGGSVSTLTIQRTQQEDSAVYLCASRTSGGTSTDTQYFGPGTRLTVL.